Listed here is a single TCR beta chain. As yet, its antigen is unknown. The PCR had 60 Vbeta and 13 Jbeta primers. The data were produced by immunoSEQ multiplex PCR, yet TCRdb's version contains in-frame clones alone and is incomplete. This table has approximately 150,000 clones, approximately 84% appearing once. In germline, CDR1 is SGHAT, CDR2 FQNNGV. There are 14 residues in the CDR3. With V trimmed by 2 bases and J by 4 bases, 5 bases remained unmatched. The source of the sample is a study of cytomegalovirus exposure and HLA in healthy donors. Notes on the study in general: In a later analysis, HLA-associated beta chains showed higher expansion and lower generation probabilities than comparable chains.

This TCR came from a man between 18 and 35 years old in good health and CMV-seronegative. The sequenced sample consisted of PBMCs. V usage is TRBV11-2 and J usage is TRBJ2-7; 7 bases agree with TRBD1. The CDR3 here is CASSLTDRTYEQYF. In DNA, the CDR3 is TGTGCCAGCAGCTTAACGGACAGGACATACGAGCAGTACTTC.